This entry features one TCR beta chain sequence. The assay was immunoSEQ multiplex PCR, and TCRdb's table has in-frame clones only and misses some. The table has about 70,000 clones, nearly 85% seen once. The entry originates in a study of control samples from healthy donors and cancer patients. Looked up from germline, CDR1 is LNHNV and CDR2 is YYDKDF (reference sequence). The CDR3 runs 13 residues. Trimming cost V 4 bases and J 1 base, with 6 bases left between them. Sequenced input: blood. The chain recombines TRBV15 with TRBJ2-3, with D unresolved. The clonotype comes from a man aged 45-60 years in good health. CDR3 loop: CATSTTRTDTQYF. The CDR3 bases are TGTGCCACCAGCACTACTCGCACAGATACGCAGTATTTT.